This T cell receptor beta chain stems from a study of shared clonotypes between healthy human individuals. For the study at large: Two women and a few men aged 18 to 49 made up the donors.

CDR3 size: 13 residues. Trimming cost V 0 bases and J 7 bases, with 7 bases left between them. Germline V gives CDR1 LNHNV, CDR2 YYDKDF (reference sequence). Findings and caveats of the study: The rarefaction results pointed to incomplete sorted-subset sequencing despite large depth.

Concerning this clone: Its antigen is undetermined.

Using immunoSEQ multiplex PCR, the repertoire was profiled, and TCRdb retains in-frame clones only, with some absent. The sample holds around 700,000 clones, more than 70% seen once. The clonotype originates from a young woman in good health. The sequenced sample consisted of memory CD4+ T cells sorted from blood. Subset given: CD45RA-negative fraction. The chain combines TRBV15 with TRBJ1-5, with D unclear. CDR3 coding DNA: TGTGCCACCAGCAGAGACGGGAGCCAGCCCCAGCATTTT. Residues: CATSRDGSQPQHF. Full variable domain (missing parts from reference TRBV15 and TRBJ1-5): DAMVIQNPRYQVTQFGKPVTLSCSQTLNHNVMYWYQQKSSQAPKLLFHYYDKDFNNEADTPDNFQSRRPNTSFCFLDIRSPGLGDTAMYLCATSRDGSQPQHFGDGTRLSIL.